This T cell receptor beta chain was profiled in a study of cytomegalovirus exposure and HLA in healthy donors. The study, taken as a whole, reports: Presence/absence analyses rested on an assumption that sequencing depth was roughly uniform across donors.

Note on this clone: Its specificity is unknown.

Use of 60 Vbeta and 13 Jbeta primers characterized the PCR. Using immunoSEQ multiplex PCR, the repertoire was profiled, and TCRdb retains in-frame clones only, with some absent. In the table there are some 150,000 clones, 82% of which are singletons. The receptor comes from a woman aged 45-59 years in good health and CMV-seropositive. Material for sequencing was PBMCs.

The CDR3 spells CASSTTSGRAPEQYF. The DNA of the CDR3 is TGTGCCAGCAGTACTACAAGCGGGAGGGCCCCCGAGCAGTACTTC. The rearrangement uses TRBV25-1 and TRBJ2-7; TRBD2 agrees at 10 bases. Germline V CDR1 and CDR2: MGHDK, SYGVNS. V shed 5 bases and J 6 bases; nucleotides not matched to a gene: 10. This CDR3 contains 15 residues.